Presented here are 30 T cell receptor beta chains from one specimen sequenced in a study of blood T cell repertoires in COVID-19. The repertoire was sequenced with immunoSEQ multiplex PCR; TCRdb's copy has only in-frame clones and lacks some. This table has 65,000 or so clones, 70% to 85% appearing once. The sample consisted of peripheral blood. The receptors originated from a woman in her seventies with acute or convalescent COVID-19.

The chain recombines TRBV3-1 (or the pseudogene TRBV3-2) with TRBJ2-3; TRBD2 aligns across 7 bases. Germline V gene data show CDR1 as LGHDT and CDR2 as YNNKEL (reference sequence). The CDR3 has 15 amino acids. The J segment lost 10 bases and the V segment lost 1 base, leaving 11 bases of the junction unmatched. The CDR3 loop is CASSQGSFGLVPQYF. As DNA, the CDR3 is TGTGCCAGCAGCCAAGGGAGCTTTGGACTAGTCCCGCAGTATTTT.

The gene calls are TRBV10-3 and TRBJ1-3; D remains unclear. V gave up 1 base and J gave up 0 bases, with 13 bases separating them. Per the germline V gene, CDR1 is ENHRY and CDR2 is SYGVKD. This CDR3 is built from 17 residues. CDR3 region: CAISEYAGLSSGNTIYF. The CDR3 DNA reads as TGTGCCATCAGTGAGTACGCAGGTCTAAGCTCTGGAAACACCATATATTTT.

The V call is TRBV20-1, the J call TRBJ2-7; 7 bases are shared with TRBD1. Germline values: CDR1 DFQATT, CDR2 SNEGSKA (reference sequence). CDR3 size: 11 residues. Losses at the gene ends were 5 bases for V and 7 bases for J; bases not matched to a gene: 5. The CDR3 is CSAQGGSEQYF. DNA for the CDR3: TGCAGTGCTCAAGGGGGCTCTGAGCAGTACTTC.

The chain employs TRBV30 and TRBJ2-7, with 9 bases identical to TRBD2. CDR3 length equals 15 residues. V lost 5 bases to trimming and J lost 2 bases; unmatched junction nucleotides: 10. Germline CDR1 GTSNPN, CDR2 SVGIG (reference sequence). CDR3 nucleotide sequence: TGTGCCTGGGGGGATACGGGGACTAGCCCCTACGAGCAGTACTTC. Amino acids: CAWGDTGTSPYEQYF. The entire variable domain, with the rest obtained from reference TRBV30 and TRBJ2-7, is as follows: SQTIHQWPATLVQPVGSPLSLECTVEGTSNPNLYWYRQAAGRGLQLLFYSVGIGQISSEVPQNLSASRPQDRQFILSSKKLLLSDSGFYLCAWGDTGTSPYEQYFGPGTRLTVT.

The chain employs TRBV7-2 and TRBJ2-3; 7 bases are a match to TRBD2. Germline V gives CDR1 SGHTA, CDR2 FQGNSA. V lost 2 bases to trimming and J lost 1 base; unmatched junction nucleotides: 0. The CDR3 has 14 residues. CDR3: CASSLSGGTDTQYF. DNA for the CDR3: TGTGCCAGCAGCTTAAGCGGGGGCACAGATACGCAGTATTTT.

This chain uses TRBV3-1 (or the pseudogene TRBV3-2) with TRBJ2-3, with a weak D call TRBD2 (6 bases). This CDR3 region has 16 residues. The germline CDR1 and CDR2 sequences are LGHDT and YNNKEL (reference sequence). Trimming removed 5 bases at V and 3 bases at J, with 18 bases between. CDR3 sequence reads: CASSSGPGGVTDTQYF. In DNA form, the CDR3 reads TGTGCCAGCAGCTCCGGCCCAGGAGGGGTTACAGATACGCAGTATTTT.

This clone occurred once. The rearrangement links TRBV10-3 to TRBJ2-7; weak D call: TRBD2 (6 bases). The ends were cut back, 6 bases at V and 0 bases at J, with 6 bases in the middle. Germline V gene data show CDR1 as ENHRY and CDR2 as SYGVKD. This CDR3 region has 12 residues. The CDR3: CAISGSSYEQYF. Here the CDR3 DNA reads TGTGCCATCAGCGGGAGCTCCTACGAGCAGTACTTC.

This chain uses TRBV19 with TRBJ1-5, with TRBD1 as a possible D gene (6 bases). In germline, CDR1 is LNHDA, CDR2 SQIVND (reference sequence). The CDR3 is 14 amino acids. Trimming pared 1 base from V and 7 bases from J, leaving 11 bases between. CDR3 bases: TGTGCCAGTAGTATAGGAACAGGGTGGCAGCCCCAGCATTTT. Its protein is CASSIGTGWQPQHF.

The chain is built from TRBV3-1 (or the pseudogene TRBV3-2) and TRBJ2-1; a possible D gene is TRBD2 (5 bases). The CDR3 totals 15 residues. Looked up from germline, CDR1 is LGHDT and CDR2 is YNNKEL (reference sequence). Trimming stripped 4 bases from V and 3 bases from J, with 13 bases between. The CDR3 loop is CASSLEGQDYNEQFF. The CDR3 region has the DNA TGTGCCAGCAGCCTCGAGGGTCAAGACTACAATGAGCAGTTCTTC.

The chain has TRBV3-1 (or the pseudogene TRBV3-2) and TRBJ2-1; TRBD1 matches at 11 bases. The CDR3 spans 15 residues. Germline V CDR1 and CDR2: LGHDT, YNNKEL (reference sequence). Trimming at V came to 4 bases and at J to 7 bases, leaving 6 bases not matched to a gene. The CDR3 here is CASSPRDRGGNEQFF. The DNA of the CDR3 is TGTGCCAGCAGCCCCCGGGACAGGGGGGGGAATGAGCAGTTCTTC.

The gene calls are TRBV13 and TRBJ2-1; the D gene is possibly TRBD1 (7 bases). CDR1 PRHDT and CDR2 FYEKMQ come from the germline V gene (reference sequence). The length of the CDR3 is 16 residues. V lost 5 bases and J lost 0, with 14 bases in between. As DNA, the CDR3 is TGTGCCAGCAGCGTCCACAGGGGAGGCTCCTACAATGAGCAGTTCTTC. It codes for CASSVHRGGSYNEQFF.

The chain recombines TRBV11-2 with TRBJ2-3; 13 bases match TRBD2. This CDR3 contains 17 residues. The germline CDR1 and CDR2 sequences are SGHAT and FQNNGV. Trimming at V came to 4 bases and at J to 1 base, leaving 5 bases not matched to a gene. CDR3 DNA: TGTGCCAGCAGCTGGAGGACTAGCGGGAGTGGCACAGATACGCAGTATTTT. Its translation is CASSWRTSGSGTDTQYF.

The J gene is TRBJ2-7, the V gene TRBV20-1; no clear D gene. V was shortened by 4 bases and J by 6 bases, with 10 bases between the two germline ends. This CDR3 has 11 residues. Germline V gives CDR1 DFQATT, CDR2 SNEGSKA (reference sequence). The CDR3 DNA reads TGCAGTGCTACAGTGGCCCCCGAGCAGTACTTC. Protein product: CSATVAPEQYF.

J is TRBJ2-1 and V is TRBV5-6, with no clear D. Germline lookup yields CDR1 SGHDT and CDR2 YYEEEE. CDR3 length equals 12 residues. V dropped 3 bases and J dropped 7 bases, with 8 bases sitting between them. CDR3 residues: CASSSTLNEQFF. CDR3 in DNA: TGTGCCAGCAGCTCGACTTTGAATGAGCAGTTCTTC.

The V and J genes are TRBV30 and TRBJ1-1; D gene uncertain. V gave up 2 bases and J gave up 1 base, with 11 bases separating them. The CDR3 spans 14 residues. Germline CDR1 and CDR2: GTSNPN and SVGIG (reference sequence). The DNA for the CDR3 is TGTGCCTGGAGTCTCGGCCGAGGGAACACTGAAGCTTTCTTT. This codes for CAWSLGRGNTEAFF.

CDR3 sequence: CASSESPNHSGNTIYF. The CDR3 coding sequence is TGTGCCAGCAGTGAATCCCCAAATCACTCTGGAAACACCATATATTTT. The chain uses TRBV25-1 and TRBJ1-3; D is unresolved. The CDR3 has 16 residues. V lost 1 base and J lost 0, with 10 bases in between. Germline V gene sequence: CDR1 MGHDK, CDR2 SYGVNS.

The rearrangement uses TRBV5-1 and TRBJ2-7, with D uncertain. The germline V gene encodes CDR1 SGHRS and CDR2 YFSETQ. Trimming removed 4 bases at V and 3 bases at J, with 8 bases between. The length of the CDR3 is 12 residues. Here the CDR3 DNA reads TGCGCCAGCAGCCCTACAGTCTACGAGCAGTACTTC. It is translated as CASSPTVYEQYF.

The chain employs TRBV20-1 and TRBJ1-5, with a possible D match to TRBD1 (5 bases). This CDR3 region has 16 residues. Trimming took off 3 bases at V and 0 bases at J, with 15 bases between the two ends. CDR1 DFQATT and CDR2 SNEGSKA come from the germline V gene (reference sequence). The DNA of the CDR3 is TGCAGTGCTAGTACAGGTGCGGTGAATAGCAATCAGCCCCAGCATTTT. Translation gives CSASTGAVNSNQPQHF.

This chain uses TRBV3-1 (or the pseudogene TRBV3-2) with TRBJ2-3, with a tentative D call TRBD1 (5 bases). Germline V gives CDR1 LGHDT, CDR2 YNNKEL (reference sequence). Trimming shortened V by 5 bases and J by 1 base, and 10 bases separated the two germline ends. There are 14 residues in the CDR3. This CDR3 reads CASSVIGGTDTQYF. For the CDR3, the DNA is TGTGCCAGCAGCGTAATAGGGGGCACAGATACGCAGTATTTT.

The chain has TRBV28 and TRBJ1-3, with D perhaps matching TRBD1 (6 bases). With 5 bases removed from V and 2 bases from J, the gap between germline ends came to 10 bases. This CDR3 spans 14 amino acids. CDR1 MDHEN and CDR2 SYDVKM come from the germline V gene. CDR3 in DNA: TGTGCCAGCAGTCTGTACAGGGCTGGAAACACCATATATTTT. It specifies CASSLYRAGNTIYF.

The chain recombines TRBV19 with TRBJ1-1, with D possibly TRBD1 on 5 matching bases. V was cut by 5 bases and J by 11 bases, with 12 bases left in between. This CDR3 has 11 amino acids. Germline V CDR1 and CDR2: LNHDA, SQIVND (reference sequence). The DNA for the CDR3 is TGTGCCAGTAGTCAAGGGGTGACGGCTTTCTTT. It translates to CASSQGVTAFF. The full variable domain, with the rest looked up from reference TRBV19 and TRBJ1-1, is DGGITQSPKYLFRKEGQNVTLSCEQNLNHDAMYWYRQDPGQGLRLIYYSQIVNDFQKGDIAEGYSVSREKKESFPLTVTSAQKNPTAFYLCASSQGVTAFFGQGTRLTVV.

CDR3 residues: CASSLRGGTEAFF. The CDR3 DNA follows: TGCGCCAGCAGCTTAAGAGGGGGAACTGAAGCTTTCTTT. The V call is TRBV5-1, the J call TRBJ1-1; TRBD1 is a possible D gene (6 bases). This CDR3 is built from 13 residues. Germline V gives CDR1 SGHRS, CDR2 YFSETQ. Between the trimmed V and J ends, which lost 2 bases and 5 bases, there was a span of 10 bases.

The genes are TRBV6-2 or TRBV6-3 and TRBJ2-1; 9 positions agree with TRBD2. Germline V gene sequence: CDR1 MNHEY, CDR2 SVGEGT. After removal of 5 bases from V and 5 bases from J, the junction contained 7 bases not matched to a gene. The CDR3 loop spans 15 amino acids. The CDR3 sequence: CASSPAGGMNNEQFF. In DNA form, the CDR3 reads TGTGCCAGCAGTCCGGCGGGGGGGATGAACAATGAGCAGTTCTTC.

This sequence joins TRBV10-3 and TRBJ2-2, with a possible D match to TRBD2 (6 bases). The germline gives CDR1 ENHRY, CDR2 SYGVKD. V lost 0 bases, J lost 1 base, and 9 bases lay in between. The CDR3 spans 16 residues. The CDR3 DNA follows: TGTGCCATCAGTGAGTCCACGCGGGGGAACACCGGGGAGCTGTTTTTT. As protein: CAISESTRGNTGELFF.

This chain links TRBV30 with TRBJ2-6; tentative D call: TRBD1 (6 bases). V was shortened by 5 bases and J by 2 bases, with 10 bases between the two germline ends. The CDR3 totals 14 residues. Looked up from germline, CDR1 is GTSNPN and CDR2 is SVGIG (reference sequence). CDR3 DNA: TGTGCCTGGTCACAGGGAACTGGGGCCAACGTCCTGACTTTC. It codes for CAWSQGTGANVLTF. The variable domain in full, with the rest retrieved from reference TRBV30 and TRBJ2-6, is SQTIHQWPATLVQPVGSPLSLECTVEGTSNPNLYWYRQAAGRGLQLLFYSVGIGQISSEVPQNLSASRPQDRQFILSSKKLLLSDSGFYLCAWSQGTGANVLTFGAGSRLTVL.

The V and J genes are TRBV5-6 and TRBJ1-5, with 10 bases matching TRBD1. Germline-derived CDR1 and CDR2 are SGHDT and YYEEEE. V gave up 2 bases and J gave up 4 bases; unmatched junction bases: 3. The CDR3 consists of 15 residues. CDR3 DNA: TGTGCCAGCAGCTTAAGACAGGGGGCGAATCAGCCCCAGCATTTT. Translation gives CASSLRQGANQPQHF.

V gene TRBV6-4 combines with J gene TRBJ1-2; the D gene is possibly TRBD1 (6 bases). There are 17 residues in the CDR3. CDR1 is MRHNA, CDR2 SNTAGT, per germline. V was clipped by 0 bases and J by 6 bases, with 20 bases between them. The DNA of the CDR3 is TGTGCCAGCAGTGACTCCCGGACAGCACCCTATATTAATGGCTACACCTTC. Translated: CASSDSRTAPYINGYTF.

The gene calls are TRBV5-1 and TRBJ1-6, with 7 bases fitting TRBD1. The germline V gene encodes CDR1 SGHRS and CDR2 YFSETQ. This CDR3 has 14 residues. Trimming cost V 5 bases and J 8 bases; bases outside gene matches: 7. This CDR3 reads CASSSGQTDSPLHF. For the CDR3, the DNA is TGCGCCAGCAGTTCGGGACAGACGGATTCACCCCTCCACTTT.

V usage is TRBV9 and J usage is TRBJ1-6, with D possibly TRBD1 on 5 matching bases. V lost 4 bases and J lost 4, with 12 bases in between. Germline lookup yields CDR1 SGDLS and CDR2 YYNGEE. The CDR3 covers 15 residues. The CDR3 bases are TGTGCCAGCAGCCCCGAGGGGAGGTATAATTCACCCCTCCACTTT. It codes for CASSPEGRYNSPLHF.

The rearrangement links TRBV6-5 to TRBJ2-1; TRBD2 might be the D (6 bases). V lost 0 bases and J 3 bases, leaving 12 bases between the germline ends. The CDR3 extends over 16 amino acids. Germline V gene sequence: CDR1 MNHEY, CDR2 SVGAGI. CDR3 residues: CASSYSGSGLYNEQFF. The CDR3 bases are TGTGCCAGCAGTTACTCGGGGAGCGGGCTCTACAATGAGCAGTTCTTC.